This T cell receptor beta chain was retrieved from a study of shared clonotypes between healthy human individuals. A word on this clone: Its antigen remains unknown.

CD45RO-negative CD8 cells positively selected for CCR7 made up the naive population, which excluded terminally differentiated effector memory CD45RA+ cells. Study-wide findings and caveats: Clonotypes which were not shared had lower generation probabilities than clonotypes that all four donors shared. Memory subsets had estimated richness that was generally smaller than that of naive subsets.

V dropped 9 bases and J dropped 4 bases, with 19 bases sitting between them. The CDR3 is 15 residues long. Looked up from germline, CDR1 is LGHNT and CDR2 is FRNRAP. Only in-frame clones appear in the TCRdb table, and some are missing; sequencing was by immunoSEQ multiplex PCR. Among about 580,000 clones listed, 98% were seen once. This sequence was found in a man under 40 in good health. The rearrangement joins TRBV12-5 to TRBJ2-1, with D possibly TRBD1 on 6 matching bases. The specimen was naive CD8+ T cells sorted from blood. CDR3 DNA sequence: TGTGCTAGGACCCCCGGCCGGGACAAGTACAATGAGCAGTTCTTC. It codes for CARTPGRDKYNEQFF.